The present entry profiles one T cell receptor (beta chain) with its context. Per the study methods: Amplification of reference gene primers provided the estimated nucleated cell counts. The repertoire was sequenced with immunoSEQ multiplex PCR; TCRdb's copy has only in-frame clones and lacks some. The V and J calls and clone size come from that table; D and trimming were worked out from the DNA. The table lists 100,000 to 150,000 clones, roughly 85% of them singletons. The sample comes from a study of blood T cell repertoires in COVID-19. At the level of the study: Specimens from acute and convalescent COVID-19 originated in the United States, Italy and Spain. Sources were T cells, B-cell-depleted T cells, or PBMCs; the material itself was cDNA or gDNA.

The germline gives CDR1 LNHDA, CDR2 SQIVND (reference sequence). This CDR3 contains 17 residues. With 7 bases clipped from V and 0 bases from J, the junction kept 11 bases outside the gene matches. The chain carries TRBV19 and TRBJ2-3, with 9 bases that match TRBD2. The receptor was derived from a human donor in a cohort sampled during active COVID-19. The sample taken for sequencing was peripheral blood. In DNA, the CDR3 is TGTGCCAGTAATAAGGGTCTAGCGGGAATTAGCACAGATACGCAGTATTTT. Translating it yields CASNKGLAGISTDTQYF.